The next 23 T cell receptor beta chains were all read from a single sample in a study of cytomegalovirus exposure and HLA in healthy donors. Sequencing used immunoSEQ multiplex PCR; TCRdb keeps in-frame clones, though not all of them. The sample includes roughly 190,000 clones, 86% of them seen just once. The sequencing input was PBMCs. The receptors were gathered from a woman aged 18 to 35 in good health and CMV-seronegative.

CDR3 sequence reads: CASSPTAGTSTDTQYF. The CDR3 bases are TGTGCCAGCAGTCCCACGGCCGGGACTAGCACAGATACGCAGTATTTT. The V call is TRBV5-4, the J call TRBJ2-3; tentative D call: TRBD2 (6 bases). Germline CDR1 SGHNT, CDR2 YYREEE (reference sequence). CDR3 length: 16 amino acids. Trimming left V 5 bases short and J 0 bases short, with 16 bases between.

This clone has only one observation. The chain is built from TRBV5-1 and TRBJ2-1, with 9 bases fitting TRBD2. Germline-derived CDR1 and CDR2 are SGHRS and YFSETQ. The CDR3 has 15 amino acids. V trimming: 7 bases; J trimming: 4 bases; junction bases outside the gene matches: 9. The CDR3 DNA follows: TGCGCCAGCTCCCTTACTAGCGGGCTATACAATGAGCAGTTCTTC. Translating gives CASSLTSGLYNEQFF. Based on the CDR3 plus reference TRBV5-1 and TRBJ2-1, the full variable domain is KAGVTQTPRYLIKTRGQQVTLSCSPISGHRSVSWYQQTPGQGLQFLFEYFSETQRNKGNFPGRFSGRQFSNSRSEMNVSTLELGDSALYLCASSLTSGLYNEQFFGPGTRLTVL.

The V gene is TRBV10-1, the J gene TRBJ2-2, with D uncertain. Per germline, CDR1 WNHNN and CDR2 SYGVQD (reference sequence). The V gene lost 7 bases and the J gene lost 3 bases, with 6 bases spanning the gap. This CDR3 has 12 amino acids. The CDR3 DNA sequence: TGCGCCAGCAACGACTACACCGGGGAGCTGTTTTTT. Protein sequence: CASNDYTGELFF.

The chain is built from TRBV7-9 and TRBJ2-7, with 12 bases identical to TRBD2. In germline, CDR1 is SEHNR, CDR2 FQNEAQ (reference sequence). The CDR3 length is 18 residues. V gave up 2 bases and J gave up 3 bases; unmatched junction bases: 11. The CDR3: CASSLSTVGLAGFYEQYF. The CDR3 nucleotides read TGTGCCAGCAGCTTATCGACCGTCGGACTAGCGGGATTCTACGAGCAGTACTTC.

This chain uses TRBV5-1 with TRBJ2-2, with 15 positions matching TRBD2. The CDR3 covers 20 residues. Germline CDR1 reads SGHRS; CDR2 reads YFSETQ. The ends lost 5 bases at V and 1 base at J; junction bases unmatched: 12. The DNA for the CDR3 is TGCGCCAGCAGATCGCTGGGACTAGCGGGAGGAACACTGAACACCGGGGAGCTGTTTTTT. It encodes CASRSLGLAGGTLNTGELFF.

This chain joins TRBV30 and TRBJ2-1; 9 bases line up with TRBD2. Per germline, CDR1 GTSNPN and CDR2 SVGIG (reference sequence). The length of the CDR3 is 16 residues. V was clipped by 1 base and J by 3 bases; unmatched bases: 7. CDR3 nucleotide sequence: TGTGCCTGGAGTGACCCGTGGACTAGCGTCTACAATGAGCAGTTCTTC. Protein product: CAWSDPWTSVYNEQFF.

This sequence joins TRBV27 and TRBJ1-1; D gene unclear. The CDR3 covers 14 residues. Trimming removed 6 bases from V and 0 bases from J, with 11 bases in between. Per germline, CDR1 MNHEY and CDR2 SMNVEV (reference sequence). Here the CDR3 DNA reads TGTGCCAGCAGCCGAGTGTTCATGAACACTGAAGCTTTCTTT. It yields the protein CASSRVFMNTEAFF.

V is TRBV18 and J is TRBJ1-1, with TRBD1 matching 7 bases. V gave up 2 bases and J gave up 0 bases; unmatched junction bases: 6. The CDR3 consists of 16 residues. Per the germline V gene, CDR1 is KGHSH and CDR2 is LQKENI. CDR3 in DNA: TGTGCCAGCTCACCAGGACAGGTTCCCATGAACACTGAAGCTTTCTTT. It yields the protein CASSPGQVPMNTEAFF.

The V and J genes are TRBV6-5 and TRBJ1-3; 7 positions agree with TRBD1. V gave up 6 bases and J gave up 7 bases; unmatched junction bases: 12. Germline values: CDR1 MNHEY, CDR2 SVGAGI. The CDR3 contains 15 residues. The CDR3 DNA reads as TGTGCCAGCAGCCTAACGACAGGGTGGGGGAACACCATATATTTT. Its protein is CASSLTTGWGNTIYF.

The chain employs TRBV5-6 and TRBJ2-1, with D possibly being TRBD1 (5 bases). The CDR3 is 14 residues long. Germline V gene lookup returns CDR1 SGHDT and CDR2 YYEEEE. Trimming took off 1 base at V and 4 bases at J, with 9 bases between the two ends. CDR3: CASSLLDSYNEQFF. The CDR3 DNA is TGTGCCAGCAGCTTGCTTGACAGTTACAATGAGCAGTTCTTC. Complete variable domain (other parts from reference TRBV5-6 and TRBJ2-1): DAGVTQSPTHLIKTRGQQVTLRCSPKSGHDTVSWYQQALGQGPQFIFQYYEEEERQRGNFPDRFSGHQFPNYSSELNVNALLLGDSALYLCASSLLDSYNEQFFGPGTRLTVL.

The chain has TRBV6-5 and TRBJ1-1; no firm D call. Per the germline V gene, CDR1 is MNHEY and CDR2 is SVGAGI. The length of the CDR3 is 15 residues. The V and J ends lost 0 bases and 0 bases respectively, with 8 bases between them. The CDR3 loop is CASSYSNAMNTEAFF. CDR3 nucleotides: TGTGCCAGCAGTTACTCGAACGCGATGAACACTGAAGCTTTCTTT.

This clone came up once. The chain's CDR3 is CASSEAAYSGFDEKLFF. CDR3 DNA: TGTGCCAGCAGTGAAGCCGCGTACTCAGGGTTCGATGAAAAACTGTTTTTT. This chain connects TRBV2 to TRBJ1-4; D possibly corresponds to TRBD1 (5 bases). Trimming took 0 bases from V and 6 from J, leaving 17 bases between them. CDR1 and CDR2 (germline): SNHLY, FYNNEI. This CDR3 spans 17 amino acids.

The chain combines TRBV5-4 with TRBJ2-7; D might be TRBD2 (5 bases). Germline V lookup: CDR1 SGHNT, CDR2 YYREEE (reference sequence). V lost 2 bases and J lost 3, with 18 bases in between. The CDR3 runs 16 residues. The CDR3 DNA follows: TGTGCCAGCAGCTTTGTCCCAGAGGGTTTGGGCTACGAGCAGTACTTC. This encodes CASSFVPEGLGYEQYF.

V usage is TRBV19 and J usage is TRBJ1-1; D uncertain. Germline CDR1 and CDR2: LNHDA and SQIVND (reference sequence). The CDR3 contains 14 residues. V was clipped by 5 bases and J by 3 bases, with 13 bases between them. DNA of the CDR3: TGTGCCAGTAGTGAGGTACCGATGGACACTGAAGCTTTCTTT. It translates to CASSEVPMDTEAFF.

This chain connects TRBV18 to TRBJ2-5, with 7 bases that match TRBD1. Germline lookup yields CDR1 KGHSH and CDR2 LQKENI. V shed 3 bases, J shed 2 bases, and the junction held 6 bases outside the gene matches. The CDR3 totals 15 residues. The CDR3 DNA is TGTGCCAGCTCACCGACAGGGTTGACTCAAGAGACCCAGTACTTC. As protein: CASSPTGLTQETQYF.

CDR3 bases: TGTGCCAGCAGAACCGGGACACTCGGATATGGCTACACCTTC. Amino acids: CASRTGTLGYGYTF. The chain links TRBV5-6 to TRBJ1-2; TRBD1 is a possible D gene (6 bases). The CDR3 has 14 residues. The V and J ends lost 5 bases and 5 bases respectively, with 16 bases between them. Per the germline V gene, CDR1 is SGHDT and CDR2 is YYEEEE.

The genes are TRBV29-1 and TRBJ2-7, with a possible D match to TRBD1 (6 bases). The CDR3 runs to 12 residues. Germline-derived CDR1 and CDR2 are SQVTM and ANQGSEA. The germline V and J ends were trimmed by 4 bases and 3 bases, with 10 bases remaining between them. CDR3 region: CSVVTGYYEQYF. CDR3 DNA: TGCAGCGTTGTGACAGGCTACTACGAGCAGTACTTC.

This rearrangement joins TRBV21-1 to TRBJ2-5; TRBD2 is the table's D call and was not checked against the DNA. TRBV21-1 is an annotated pseudogene. This CDR3 contains 17 residues. CDR3 coding DNA: TGTGCCAGCAGCATTCCCCCCGGGGAATCGACACAAGAGACCCAGTACTTC. It encodes CASSIPPGESTQETQYF.

DNA of the CDR3: TGCGCCAGCAGCCAAGTCAGGGATAGAAAGACCCAGTACTTC. Translation gives CASSQVRDRKTQYF. This chain joins TRBV4-1 and TRBJ2-5; TRBD1 is a possible D gene (5 bases). The CDR3 contains 14 residues. CDR1 MGHRA and CDR2 YSYEKL come from the germline V gene. V lost 1 base to trimming and J lost 6 bases, with 12 bases between them.

The CDR3 sequence is CASSTQGLLIITEAFF. CDR3 sequence (DNA): TGTGCCAGCAGCACACAGGGTCTCCTCATCATCACTGAAGCTTTCTTT. The chain recombines TRBV21-1 with TRBJ1-1; the table's D call, TRBD1, has no DNA check behind it. TRBV21-1 is a pseudogene segment. There are 16 residues in the CDR3.

This chain uses TRBV5-8 with TRBJ2-7; 13 bases are shared with TRBD2. The J segment lost 3 bases and the V segment lost 4 bases, leaving 10 bases of the junction unmatched. The CDR3 extends over 17 amino acids. CDR1 SGHTS and CDR2 YDEGEE come from the germline V gene. The CDR3 DNA reads TGTGCCAGCAGCGTGGGACTAGCGGGAATAGAGCTCTACGAGCAGTACTTC. It yields the protein CASSVGLAGIELYEQYF. Complete variable domain (other parts from reference TRBV5-8 and TRBJ2-7): EAGVTQSPTHLIKTRGQQATLRCSPISGHTSVYWYQQALGLGLQFLLWYDEGEERNRGNFPPRFSGRQFPNYSSELNVNALELEDSALYLCASSVGLAGIELYEQYFGPGTRLTVT.

This chain connects TRBV15 to TRBJ1-2; 12 bases agree with TRBD1. Germline assignment: CDR1 LNHNV and CDR2 YYDKDF (reference sequence). The CDR3 loop spans 17 amino acids. J gave up 3 bases and V 7 bases, and 12 bases lay outside the gene matches. CDR3 residues: CATTTGTGGVNHYGYTF. CDR3 DNA: TGTGCCACCACAACAGGGACAGGGGGCGTTAACCACTATGGCTACACCTTC.

The chain employs TRBV6-1 and TRBJ1-6; perhaps TRBD1 as D (5 bases). Germline CDR1 MNHNS, CDR2 SASEGT. The CDR3 consists of 16 residues. The V and J ends lost 0 bases and 6 bases respectively, with 12 bases between them. In nucleotides, the CDR3 is TGTGCCAGCAGTGAAGCCCCGACAGTCAGTAATTCACCCCTCCACTTT. Residues: CASSEAPTVSNSPLHF.